This T cell receptor beta chain appears in the sequencing data of a study of shared clonotypes between healthy human individuals. Points on this clone: This specimen includes other DNA sequences encoding the same CDR3.

Clones were sequenced by immunoSEQ multiplex PCR, and TCRdb holds only the in-frame ones, with some missing. The data contain roughly 2 million clones, approximately 95% of them seen just once; the ten biggest clones take up more than 0.1%. The CDR3 is 15 residues long. Germline V gene lookup returns CDR1 SGHTA and CDR2 FQGNSA. Trimming took 1 base from V and 0 from J, leaving 10 bases between them. The V call is TRBV7-2, the J call TRBJ2-7, with D perhaps matching TRBD1 (5 bases). The source is a man younger than 35 in good health. Sequencing input: naive CD4+ T cells sorted from blood. Stated subset: CD45RA+ positively selected. The CDR3 region is CASSLVVQGSYEQYF. CDR3 nucleotides: TGTGCCAGCAGCTTAGTGGTCCAGGGCTCCTACGAGCAGTACTTC.